This TCR beta chain was documented in a study of cytomegalovirus exposure and HLA in healthy donors. CDR1 and CDR2 (germline): SGHNT, YENEEA. The V end lost 5 bases, the J end lost 0 bases, and 9 bases lay between the germline ends. CDR3 size: 14 residues. This PCR relied on a set of 60 Vbeta primers and 13 Jbeta primers. Only in-frame clones appear in the TCRdb table, and some are missing; sequencing was by immunoSEQ multiplex PCR. The sample gives about 110,000 clones, roughly 80% of which show up once; 5% to 7.5% is in the top ten. V usage is TRBV11-3 and J usage is TRBJ2-3; D gene uncertain. This TCR came from a man aged 30 to 39 in good health and CMV-seropositive. The sequencing input was PBMCs. CDR3 sequence reads: CASSLRGSTDTQYF. CDR3 DNA sequence: TGTGCCAGCAGCCTAAGAGGTAGCACAGATACGCAGTATTTT.